This T cell receptor beta chain comes out of a study of control samples from healthy donors and cancer patients. J lost 7 bases, V lost 4 bases, and 7 bases had no gene match. Germline CDR1 MNHEY, CDR2 SVGEGT. CDR3 length: 15 amino acids. The table came from immunoSEQ multiplex PCR; TCRdb's copy has only in-frame clones and leaves some out. The sample shows about 160,000 clones, around 96% of them seen only once. The chain is built from TRBV6-2 or TRBV6-3 and TRBJ2-1; 10 positions match TRBD2. The sequence was collected from a woman between 25 and 40 years old in good health. The source material was blood. The CDR3 bases are TGTGCCAGCAGTTCTCTAGCGGGAGTGGTTAATGAGCAGTTCTTC. It codes for CASSSLAGVVNEQFF.